The present entry profiles one T cell receptor (beta chain) with its context. This specimen comes from a study of beta chain features in type 1 diabetes. In germline, CDR1 is SGHKS, CDR2 YYEKEE (reference sequence). This CDR3 region has 14 residues. V gave up 2 bases and J gave up 8 bases; unmatched junction bases: 5. The investigators reverse transcribed all of the isolated RNA, so they sequenced expressed TCRB transcripts. Each sample of naive, central memory or regulatory T cells had, on average, about 3.6 million reads. Using immunoSEQ multiplex PCR, the repertoire was profiled, and TCRdb retains in-frame clones only, with some absent. The table shows more than 150,000 clones, with approximately 13% occurring only once.

J is TRBJ1-5 and V is TRBV5-5, with 9 bases aligning to TRBD1. Sequenced sample: central memory CD4+ T cells from blood. This receptor was taken from a woman aged 18-29 years in good health. This CDR3 is CASSFGQGSKPQHF. The DNA for the CDR3 is TGTGCCAGCAGCTTCGGACAGGGGAGTAAGCCCCAGCATTTT.